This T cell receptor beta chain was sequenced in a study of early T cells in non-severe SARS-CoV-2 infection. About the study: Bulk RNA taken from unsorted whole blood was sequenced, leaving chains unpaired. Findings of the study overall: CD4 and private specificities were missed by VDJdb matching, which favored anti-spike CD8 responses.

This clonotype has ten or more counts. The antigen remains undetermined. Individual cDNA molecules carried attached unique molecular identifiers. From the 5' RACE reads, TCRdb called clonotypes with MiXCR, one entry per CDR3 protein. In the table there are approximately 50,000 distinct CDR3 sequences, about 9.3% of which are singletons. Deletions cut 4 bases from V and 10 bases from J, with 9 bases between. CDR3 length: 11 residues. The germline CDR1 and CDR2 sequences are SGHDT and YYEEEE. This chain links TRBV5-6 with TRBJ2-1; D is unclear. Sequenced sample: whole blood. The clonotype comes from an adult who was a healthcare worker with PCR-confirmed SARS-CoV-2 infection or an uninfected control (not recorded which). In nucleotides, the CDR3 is TGTGCCAGCAGCAGGAGTAGGGAGCAGTTCTTC. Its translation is CASSRSREQFF.